This T cell receptor (beta chain) emerged from a study of T cells in localized non-small cell lung cancer. Findings and caveats of the study: Heterogeneity remains possible, as sequencing covered one tumor region only. In uninvolved adjacent lung, T cell clonality reached its highest value, exceeding tumor. A median of about 60 of the top 100 tumor clones appeared in adjacent lung, which was paired and uninvolved.

The germline CDR1 and CDR2 sequences are MNHEY and SVGAGI. Trimming removed 7 bases from V and 4 bases from J, with 7 bases in between. CDR3 length: 11 amino acids. Only one count was recorded for this clone. Its antigen is undetermined. Some clones are missing from TCRdb's copy, which holds only in-frame ones; the method was immunoSEQ multiplex PCR. The data show some 53,000 clones, 86% seen once. The receptor was isolated from a male donor aged 60 or over with stage III squamous cell lung carcinoma. The input for sequencing was peripheral blood, taken before any cancer treatment. This chain connects TRBV6-5 to TRBJ2-5; D not resolved. DNA for the CDR3: TGTGCCAGCAATTGGGGAGAGACCCAGTACTTC. This codes for CASNWGETQYF.